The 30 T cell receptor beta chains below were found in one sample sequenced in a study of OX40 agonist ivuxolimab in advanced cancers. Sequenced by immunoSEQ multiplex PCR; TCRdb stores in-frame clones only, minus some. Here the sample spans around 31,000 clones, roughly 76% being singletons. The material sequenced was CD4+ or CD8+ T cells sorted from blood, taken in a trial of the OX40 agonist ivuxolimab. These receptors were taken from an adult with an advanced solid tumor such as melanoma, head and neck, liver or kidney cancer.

CDR3 region: CASKFRVNSKNIQYF. The CDR3 coding sequence is TGTGCCAGCAAGTTCAGGGTAAATTCCAAAAACATTCAGTACTTC. V and J are TRBV27 and TRBJ2-4; D possibly corresponds to TRBD1 (5 bases). Germline CDR1 MNHEY, CDR2 SMNVEV (reference sequence). The CDR3 is 15 residues long. V was shortened by 7 bases and J by 2 bases, with 15 bases between the two germline ends.

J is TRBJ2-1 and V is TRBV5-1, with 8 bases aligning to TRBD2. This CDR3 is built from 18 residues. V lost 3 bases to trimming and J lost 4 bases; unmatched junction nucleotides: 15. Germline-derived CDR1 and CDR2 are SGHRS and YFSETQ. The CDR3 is CASSSQGLLADGYNEQFF. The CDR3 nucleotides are TGCGCCAGCAGCTCGCAGGGTCTACTAGCGGACGGATACAATGAGCAGTTCTTC.

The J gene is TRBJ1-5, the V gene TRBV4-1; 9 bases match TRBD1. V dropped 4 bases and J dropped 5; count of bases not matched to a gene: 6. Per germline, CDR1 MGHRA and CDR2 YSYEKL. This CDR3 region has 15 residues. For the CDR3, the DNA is TGCGCCAGCAGCCCCGGACAGGGGAGGGATCAGCCCCAGCATTTT. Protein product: CASSPGQGRDQPQHF.

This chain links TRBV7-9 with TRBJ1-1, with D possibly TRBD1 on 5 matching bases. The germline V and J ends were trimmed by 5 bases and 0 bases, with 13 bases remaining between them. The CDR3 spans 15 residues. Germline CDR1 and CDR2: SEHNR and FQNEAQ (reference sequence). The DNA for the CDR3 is TGTGCCAGCAGCCCCGTGGGACGAGTGAACACTGAAGCTTTCTTT. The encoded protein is CASSPVGRVNTEAFF.

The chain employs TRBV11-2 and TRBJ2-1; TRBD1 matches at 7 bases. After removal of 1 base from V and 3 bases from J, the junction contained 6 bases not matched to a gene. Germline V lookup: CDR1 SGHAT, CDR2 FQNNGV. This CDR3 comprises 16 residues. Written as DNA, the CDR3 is TGTGCCAGCAGCTTAGCGTGGGCAGGGGGCTACAATGAGCAGTTCTTC. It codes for CASSLAWAGGYNEQFF.

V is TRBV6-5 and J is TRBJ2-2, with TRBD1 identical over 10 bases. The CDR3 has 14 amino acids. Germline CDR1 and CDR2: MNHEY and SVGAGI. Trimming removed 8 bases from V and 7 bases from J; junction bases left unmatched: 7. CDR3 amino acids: CASGTGVYGGELFF. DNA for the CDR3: TGTGCCAGCGGGACAGGGGTGTATGGCGGGGAGCTGTTTTTT.

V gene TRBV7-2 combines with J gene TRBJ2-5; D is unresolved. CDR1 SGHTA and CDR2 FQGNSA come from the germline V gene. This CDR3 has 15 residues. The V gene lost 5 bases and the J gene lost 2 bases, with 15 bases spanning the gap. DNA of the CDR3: TGTGCCAGCAGCCCAACCTACGTTACACAAGAGACCCAGTACTTC. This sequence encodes CASSPTYVTQETQYF. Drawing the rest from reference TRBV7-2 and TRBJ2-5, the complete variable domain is GAGVSQSPSNKVTEKGKDVELRCDPISGHTALYWYRQSLGQGLEFLIYFQGNSAPDKSGLPSDRFSAERTGGSVSTLTIQRTQQEDSAVYLCASSPTYVTQETQYFGPGTRLLVL.

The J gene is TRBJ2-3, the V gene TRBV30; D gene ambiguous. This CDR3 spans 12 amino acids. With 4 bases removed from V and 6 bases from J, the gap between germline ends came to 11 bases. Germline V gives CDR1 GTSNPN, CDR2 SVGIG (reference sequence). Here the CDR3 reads CAWKYGGDTQYF. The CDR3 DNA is TGTGCCTGGAAATACGGTGGGGATACGCAGTATTTT.

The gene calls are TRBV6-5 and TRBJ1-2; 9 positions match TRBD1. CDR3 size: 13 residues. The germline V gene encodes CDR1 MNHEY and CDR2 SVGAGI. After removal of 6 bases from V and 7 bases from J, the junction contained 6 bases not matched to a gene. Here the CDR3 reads CASSRNRGLGYTF. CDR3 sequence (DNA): TGTGCCAGCAGCCGGAACAGGGGGCTTGGCTACACCTTC.

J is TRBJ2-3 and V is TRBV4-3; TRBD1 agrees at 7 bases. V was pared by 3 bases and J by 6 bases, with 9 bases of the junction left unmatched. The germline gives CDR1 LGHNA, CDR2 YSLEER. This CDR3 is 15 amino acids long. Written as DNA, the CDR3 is TGCGCCAGCAGCCACTTAGGGGGCGGTTCGGATACGCAGTATTTT. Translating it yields CASSHLGGGSDTQYF.

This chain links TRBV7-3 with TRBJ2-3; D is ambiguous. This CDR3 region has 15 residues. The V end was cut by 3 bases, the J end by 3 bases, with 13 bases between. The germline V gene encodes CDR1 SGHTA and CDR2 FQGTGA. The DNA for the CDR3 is TGTGCCAGCAGCTTCCGCCCCGGGCCTACAGATACGCAGTATTTT. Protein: CASSFRPGPTDTQYF.

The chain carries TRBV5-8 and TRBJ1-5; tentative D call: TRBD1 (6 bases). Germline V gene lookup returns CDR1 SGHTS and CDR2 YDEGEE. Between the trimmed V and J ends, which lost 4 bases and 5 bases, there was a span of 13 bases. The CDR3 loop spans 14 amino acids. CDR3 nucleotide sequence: TGTGCCAGCAGCCTCGGACAGTATTATCAGCCCCAGCATTTT. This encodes CASSLGQYYQPQHF.

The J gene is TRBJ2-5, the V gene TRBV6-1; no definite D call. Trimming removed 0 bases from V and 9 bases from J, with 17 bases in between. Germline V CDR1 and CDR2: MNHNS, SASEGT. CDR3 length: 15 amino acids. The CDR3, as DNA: TGTGCCAGCAGTGAAGCGCCTAGACCGCCCGTGGCCCAGTACTTC. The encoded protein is CASSEAPRPPVAQYF.

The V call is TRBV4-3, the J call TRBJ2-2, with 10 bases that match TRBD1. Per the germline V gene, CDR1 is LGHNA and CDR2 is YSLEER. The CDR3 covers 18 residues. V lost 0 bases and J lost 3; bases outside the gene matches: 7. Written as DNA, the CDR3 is TGCGCCAGCAGCCAAGATTTCTCCGGGACAGGGGACACCGGGGAGCTGTTTTTT. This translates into CASSQDFSGTGDTGELFF.

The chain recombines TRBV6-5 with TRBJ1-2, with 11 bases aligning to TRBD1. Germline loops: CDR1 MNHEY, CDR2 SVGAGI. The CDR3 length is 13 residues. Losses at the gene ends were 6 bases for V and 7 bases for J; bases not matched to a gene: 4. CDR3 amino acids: CASRRTGGAGYTF. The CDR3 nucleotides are TGTGCCAGCAGAAGGACAGGGGGCGCTGGCTACACCTTC.

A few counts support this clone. The CDR3 nucleotides read TGTGCCAGCAGCTTGGACCGGGGACACTATAATTCACCCCTCCACTTT. It translates to CASSLDRGHYNSPLHF. The rearrangement joins TRBV5-6 to TRBJ1-6; D perhaps matches TRBD1 (6 bases). This CDR3 is built from 16 residues. The germline V and J ends were trimmed by 0 bases and 3 bases, with 10 bases remaining between them. Germline-derived CDR1 and CDR2 are SGHDT and YYEEEE. Full variable domain (rest looked up from reference TRBV5-6 and TRBJ1-6): DAGVTQSPTHLIKTRGQQVTLRCSPKSGHDTVSWYQQALGQGPQFIFQYYEEEERQRGNFPDRFSGHQFPNYSSELNVNALLLGDSALYLCASSLDRGHYNSPLHFGNGTRLTVT.

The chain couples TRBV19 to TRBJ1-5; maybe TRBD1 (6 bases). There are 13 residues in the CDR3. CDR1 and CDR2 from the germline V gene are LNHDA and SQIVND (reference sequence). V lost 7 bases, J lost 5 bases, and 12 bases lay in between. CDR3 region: CASKGQPYQPQHF. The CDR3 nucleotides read TGTGCCAGTAAAGGACAGCCTTATCAGCCCCAGCATTTT.

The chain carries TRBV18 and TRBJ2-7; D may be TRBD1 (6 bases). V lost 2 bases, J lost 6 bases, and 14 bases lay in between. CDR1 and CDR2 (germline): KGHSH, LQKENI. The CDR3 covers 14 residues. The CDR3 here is CASSPGQIRPEQYF. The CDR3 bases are TGTGCCAGCTCACCAGGACAGATAAGACCCGAGCAGTACTTC.

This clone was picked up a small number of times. The chain's CDR3 is CASSPLAVEAFF. CDR3 bases: TGTGCCAGCTCACCACTGGCGGTGGAAGCTTTCTTT. This rearrangement joins TRBV18 to TRBJ1-1, with D unclear. Per germline, CDR1 KGHSH and CDR2 LQKENI. The CDR3 has 12 amino acids. V was pared by 1 base and J by 8 bases, with 8 bases between.

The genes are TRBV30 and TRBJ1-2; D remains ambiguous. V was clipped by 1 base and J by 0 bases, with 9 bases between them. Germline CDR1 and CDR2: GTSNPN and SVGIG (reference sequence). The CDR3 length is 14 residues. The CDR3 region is CAWSAGVANYGYTF. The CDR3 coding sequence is TGTGCCTGGAGTGCCGGGGTAGCTAACTATGGCTACACCTTC. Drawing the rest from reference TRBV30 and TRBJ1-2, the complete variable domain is SQTIHQWPATLVQPVGSPLSLECTVEGTSNPNLYWYRQAAGRGLQLLFYSVGIGQISSEVPQNLSASRPQDRQFILSSKKLLLSDSGFYLCAWSAGVANYGYTFGSGTRLTVV.

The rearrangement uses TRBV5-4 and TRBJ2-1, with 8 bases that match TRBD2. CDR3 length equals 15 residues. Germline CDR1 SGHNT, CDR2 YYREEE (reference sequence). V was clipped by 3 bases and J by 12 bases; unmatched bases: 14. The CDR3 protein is CASSSGTRGSRGQFF. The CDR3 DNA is TGTGCCAGCAGCTCCGGGACTAGAGGTTCGAGGGGGCAGTTCTTC.

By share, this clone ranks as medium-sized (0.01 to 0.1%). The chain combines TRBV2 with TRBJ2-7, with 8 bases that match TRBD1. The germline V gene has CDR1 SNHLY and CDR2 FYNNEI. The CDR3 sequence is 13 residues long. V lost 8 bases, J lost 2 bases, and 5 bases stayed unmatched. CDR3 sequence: CASCPDRAYEQYF. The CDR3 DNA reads TGTGCCAGCTGCCCGGACAGGGCCTACGAGCAGTACTTC.

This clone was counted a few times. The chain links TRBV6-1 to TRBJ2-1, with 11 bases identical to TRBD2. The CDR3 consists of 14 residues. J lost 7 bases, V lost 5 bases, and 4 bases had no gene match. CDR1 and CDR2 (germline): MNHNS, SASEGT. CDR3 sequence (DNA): TGTGCCAGCAGTACTAGCGGGAGTTTGAATGAGCAGTTCTTC. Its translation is CASSTSGSLNEQFF.

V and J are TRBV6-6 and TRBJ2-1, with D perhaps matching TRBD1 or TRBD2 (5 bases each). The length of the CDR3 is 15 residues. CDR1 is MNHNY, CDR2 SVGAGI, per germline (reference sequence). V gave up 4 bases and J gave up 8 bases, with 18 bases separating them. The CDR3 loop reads CASSFGHGVPDEQFF. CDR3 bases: TGTGCCAGCAGTTTTGGACACGGGGTTCCGGATGAGCAGTTCTTC.

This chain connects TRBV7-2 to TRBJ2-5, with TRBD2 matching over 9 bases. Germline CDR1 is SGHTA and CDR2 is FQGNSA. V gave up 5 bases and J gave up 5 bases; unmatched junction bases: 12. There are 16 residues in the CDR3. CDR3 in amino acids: CASSGRRRGGLETQYF. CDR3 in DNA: TGTGCCAGCAGCGGACGTCGGCGGGGGGGCCTTGAGACCCAGTACTTC.

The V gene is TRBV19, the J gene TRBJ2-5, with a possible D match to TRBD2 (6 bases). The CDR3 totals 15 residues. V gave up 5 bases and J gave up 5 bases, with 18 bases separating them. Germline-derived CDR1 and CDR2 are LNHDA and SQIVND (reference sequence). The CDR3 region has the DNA TGTGCCAGTAGTGGGGGGTACAGGACTGCCGAGACCCAGTACTTC. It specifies CASSGGYRTAETQYF. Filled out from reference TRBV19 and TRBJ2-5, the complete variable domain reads DGGITQSPKYLFRKEGQNVTLSCEQNLNHDAMYWYRQDPGQGLRLIYYSQIVNDFQKGDIAEGYSVSREKKESFPLTVTSAQKNPTAFYLCASSGGYRTAETQYFGPGTRLLVL.

CDR3 sequence reads: CASSPTGGNNEQFF. CDR3 DNA sequence: TGTGCCAGCTCACCGACAGGGGGTAACAATGAGCAGTTCTTC. This sequence joins TRBV18 and TRBJ2-1; 9 bases are shared with TRBD1. This CDR3 spans 14 amino acids. Germline V CDR1 and CDR2: KGHSH, LQKENI. V was pared by 3 bases and J by 5 bases, with 2 bases of the junction left unmatched. Full variable domain (outside the CDR3, taken from reference TRBV18 and TRBJ2-1): NAGVMQNPRHLVRRRGQEARLRCSPMKGHSHVYWYRQLPEEGLKFMVYLQKENIIDESGMPKERFSAEFPKEGPSILRIQQVVRGDSAAYFCASSPTGGNNEQFFGPGTRLTVL.

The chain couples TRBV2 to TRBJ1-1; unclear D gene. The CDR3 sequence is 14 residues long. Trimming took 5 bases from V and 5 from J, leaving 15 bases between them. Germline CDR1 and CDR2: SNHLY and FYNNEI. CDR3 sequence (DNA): TGTGCCAGCAGTTCCTCTCGGTCCGTAACTGAAGCTTTCTTT. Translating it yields CASSSSRSVTEAFF. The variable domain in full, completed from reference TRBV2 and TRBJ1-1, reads EPEVTQTPSHQVTQMGQEVILRCVPISNHLYFYWYRQILGQKVEFLVSFYNNEISEKSEIFDDQFSVERPDGSNFTLKIRSTKLEDSAMYFCASSSSRSVTEAFFGQGTRLTVV.

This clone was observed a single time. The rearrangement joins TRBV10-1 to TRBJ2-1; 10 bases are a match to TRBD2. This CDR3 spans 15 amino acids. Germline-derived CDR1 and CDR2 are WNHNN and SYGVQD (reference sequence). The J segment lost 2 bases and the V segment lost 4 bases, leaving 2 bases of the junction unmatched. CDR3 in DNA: TGCGCCAGCAGTGGTCTAGCGGGAGCCTACAATGAGCAGTTCTTC. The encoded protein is CASSGLAGAYNEQFF.

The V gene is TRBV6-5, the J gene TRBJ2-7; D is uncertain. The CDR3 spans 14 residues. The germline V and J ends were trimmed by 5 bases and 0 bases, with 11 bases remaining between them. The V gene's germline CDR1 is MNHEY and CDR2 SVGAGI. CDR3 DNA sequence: TGTGCCAGCAGTAGGCGGTCAAGCTCCTACGAGCAGTACTTC. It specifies CASSRRSSSYEQYF.